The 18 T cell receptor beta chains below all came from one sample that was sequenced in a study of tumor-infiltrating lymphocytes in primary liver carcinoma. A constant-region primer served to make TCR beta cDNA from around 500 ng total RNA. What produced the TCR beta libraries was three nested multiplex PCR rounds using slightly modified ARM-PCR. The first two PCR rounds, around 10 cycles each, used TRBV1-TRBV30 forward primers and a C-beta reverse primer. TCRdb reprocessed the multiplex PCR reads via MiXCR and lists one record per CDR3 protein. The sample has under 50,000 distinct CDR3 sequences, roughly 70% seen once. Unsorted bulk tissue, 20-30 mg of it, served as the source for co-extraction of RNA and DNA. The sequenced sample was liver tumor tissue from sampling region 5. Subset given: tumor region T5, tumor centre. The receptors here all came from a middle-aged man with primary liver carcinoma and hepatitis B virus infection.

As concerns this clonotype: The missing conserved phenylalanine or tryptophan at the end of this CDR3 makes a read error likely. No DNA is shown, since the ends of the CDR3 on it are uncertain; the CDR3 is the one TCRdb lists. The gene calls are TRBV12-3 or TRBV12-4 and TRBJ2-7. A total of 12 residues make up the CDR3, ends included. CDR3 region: CTSSLGEYEQYL.

The chain's CDR3 is CANTRTGPHEKLFF. The CDR3 DNA is TGTGCCAACACCAGGACAGGGCCTCATGAAAAACTGTTTTTT. V and J are TRBV6-5 and TRBJ1-4; 8 positions match TRBD1. CDR1 MNHEY and CDR2 SVGAGI come from the germline V gene. This CDR3 contains 14 residues. Germline trimming cut 10 bases from V and 6 bases from J; bases unmatched to any gene: 10.

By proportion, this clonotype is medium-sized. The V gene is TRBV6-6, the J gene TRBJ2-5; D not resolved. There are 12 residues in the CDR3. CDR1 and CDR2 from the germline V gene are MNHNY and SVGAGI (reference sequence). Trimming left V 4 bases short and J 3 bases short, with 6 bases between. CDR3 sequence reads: CASSLVEETQYF. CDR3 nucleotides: TGTGCCAGCAGTTTGGTAGAAGAGACCCAGTACTTC.

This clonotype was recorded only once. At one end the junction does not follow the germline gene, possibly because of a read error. In DNA, the CDR3 is TGCGCCATCAGCAAGGGACTAGCGGTTAGCACAGAAACGCAGTATTTT. It specifies CAISKGLAVSTETQYF. The V call is TRBV11-1, the J call TRBJ2-3, with 11 positions matching TRBD2. This CDR3 has 16 residues. Per germline, CDR1 SGHAT and CDR2 FQDESV (reference sequence).

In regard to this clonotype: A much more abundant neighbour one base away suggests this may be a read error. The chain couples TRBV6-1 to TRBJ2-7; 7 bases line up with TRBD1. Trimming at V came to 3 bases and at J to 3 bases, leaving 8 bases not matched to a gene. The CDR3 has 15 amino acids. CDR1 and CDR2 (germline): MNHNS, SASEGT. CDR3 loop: CASSESGTAYYEQYF. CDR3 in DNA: TGTGCCAGCAGTGAGTCCGGGACAGCGTACTACGAGCAGTACTTC.

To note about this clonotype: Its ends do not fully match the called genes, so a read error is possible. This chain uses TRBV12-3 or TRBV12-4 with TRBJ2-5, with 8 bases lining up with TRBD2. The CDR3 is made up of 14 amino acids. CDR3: CASSNSGAQEIQYF. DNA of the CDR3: TGTGCCAGCAGTAATAGCGGGGCCCAAGAGATCCAGTACTTC.

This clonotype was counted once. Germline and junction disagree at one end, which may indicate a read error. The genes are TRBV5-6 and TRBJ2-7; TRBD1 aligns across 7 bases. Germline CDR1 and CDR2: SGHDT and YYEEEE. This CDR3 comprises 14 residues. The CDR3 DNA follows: TGTACCAGAACCTGGACAGGTCAACCCTACGAGCAGTACTTC. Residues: CTRTWTGQPYEQYF. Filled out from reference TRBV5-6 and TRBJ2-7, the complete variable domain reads DAGVTQSPTHLIKTRGQQVTLRCSPKSGHDTVSWYQQALGQGPQFIFQYYEEEERQRGNFPDRFSGHQFPNYSSELNVNALLLGDSALYLCTRTWTGQPYEQYFGPGTRLTVT.

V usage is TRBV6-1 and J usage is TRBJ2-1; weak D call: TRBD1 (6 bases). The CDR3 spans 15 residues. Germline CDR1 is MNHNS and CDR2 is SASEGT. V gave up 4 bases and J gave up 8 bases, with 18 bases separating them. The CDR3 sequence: CASSVQAGAGDEQFF. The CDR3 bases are TGTGCCAGCAGTGTACAGGCAGGGGCTGGGGATGAGCAGTTCTTC.

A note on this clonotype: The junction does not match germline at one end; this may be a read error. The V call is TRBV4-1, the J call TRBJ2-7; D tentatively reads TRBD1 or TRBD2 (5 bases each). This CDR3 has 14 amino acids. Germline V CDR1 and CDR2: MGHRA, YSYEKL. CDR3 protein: CTSRPGPNSYEQYF. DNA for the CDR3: TGTACCAGCAGACCGGGGCCGAACTCCTACGAGCAGTACTTC.

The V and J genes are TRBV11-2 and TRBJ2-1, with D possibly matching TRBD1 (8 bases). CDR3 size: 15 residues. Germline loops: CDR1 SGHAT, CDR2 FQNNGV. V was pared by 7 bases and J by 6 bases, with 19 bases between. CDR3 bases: TGTGCCAGCATGGGGGGGGCAGGGGGCGTCAATGAGCAGTTCTTC. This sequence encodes CASMGGAGGVNEQFF.

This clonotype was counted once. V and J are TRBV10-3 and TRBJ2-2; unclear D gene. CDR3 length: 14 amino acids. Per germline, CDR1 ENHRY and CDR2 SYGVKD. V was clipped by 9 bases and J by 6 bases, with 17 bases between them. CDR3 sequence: CAISQHKGPGELFF. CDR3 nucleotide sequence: TGTGCCATTAGCCAGCATAAAGGTCCCGGGGAGCTGTTTTTT.

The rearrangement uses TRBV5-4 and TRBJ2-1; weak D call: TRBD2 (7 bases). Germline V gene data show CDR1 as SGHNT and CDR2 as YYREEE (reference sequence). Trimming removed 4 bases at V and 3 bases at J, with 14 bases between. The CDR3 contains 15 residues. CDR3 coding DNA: TGTGCCAGCAGCCTCGACGGGGGGCACTACAATGAGCAGTTCTTC. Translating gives CASSLDGGHYNEQFF.

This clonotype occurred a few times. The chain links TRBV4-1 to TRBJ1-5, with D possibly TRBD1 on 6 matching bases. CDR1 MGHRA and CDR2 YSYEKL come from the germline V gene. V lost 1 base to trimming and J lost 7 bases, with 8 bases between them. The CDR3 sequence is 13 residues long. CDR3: CASSQVRGQPQHF. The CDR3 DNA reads TGCGCCAGCAGCCAAGTTAGGGGGCAGCCCCAGCATTTT.

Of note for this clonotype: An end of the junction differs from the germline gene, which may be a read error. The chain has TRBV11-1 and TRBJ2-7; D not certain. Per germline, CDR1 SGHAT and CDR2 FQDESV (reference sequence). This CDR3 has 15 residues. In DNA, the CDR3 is TGTGCCAGCAGCTTAGAATCAAGTGTCCCTTACGAACAGTACTTC. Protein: CASSLESSVPYEQYF. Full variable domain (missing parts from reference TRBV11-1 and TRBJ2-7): EAEVAQSPRYKITEKSQAVAFWCDPISGHATLYWYRQILGQGPELLVQFQDESVVDDSQLPKDRFSAERLKGVDSTLKIQPAELGDSAMYLCASSLESSVPYEQYFGPGTRLTVT.

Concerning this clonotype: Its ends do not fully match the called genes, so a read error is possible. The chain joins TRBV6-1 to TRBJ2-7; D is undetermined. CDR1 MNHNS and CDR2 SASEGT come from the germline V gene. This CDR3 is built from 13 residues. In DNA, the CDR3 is TGTGCCAGGAGTGTAGGGCCCTCAGGCGAGAAGTACTTC. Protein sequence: CARSVGPSGEKYF.

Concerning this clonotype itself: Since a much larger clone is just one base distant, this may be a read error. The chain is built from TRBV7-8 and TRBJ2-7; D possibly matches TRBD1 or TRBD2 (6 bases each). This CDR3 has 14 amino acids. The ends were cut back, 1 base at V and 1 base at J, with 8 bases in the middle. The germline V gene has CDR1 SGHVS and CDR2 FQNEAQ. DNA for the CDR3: TGTGCCAGCAGCTTAGTAGGGGGGTCCTACGAGCAGTACTTC. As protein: CASSLVGGSYEQYF.

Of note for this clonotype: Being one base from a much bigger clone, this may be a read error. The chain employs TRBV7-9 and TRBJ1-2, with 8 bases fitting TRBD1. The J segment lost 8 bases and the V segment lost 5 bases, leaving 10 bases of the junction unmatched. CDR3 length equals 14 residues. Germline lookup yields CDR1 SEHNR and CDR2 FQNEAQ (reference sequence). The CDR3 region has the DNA TGTGCCAGCAGCACGCAGGGGGCTCTTTTCGGCTACACCTTC. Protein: CASSTQGALFGYTF.

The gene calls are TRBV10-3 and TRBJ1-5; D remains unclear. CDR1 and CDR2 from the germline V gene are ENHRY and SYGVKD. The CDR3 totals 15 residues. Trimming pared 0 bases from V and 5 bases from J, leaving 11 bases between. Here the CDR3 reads CAISESEGGDQPQHF. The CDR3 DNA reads TGTGCCATCAGTGAGTCGGAGGGAGGAGATCAGCCCCAGCATTTT.